Sequencing of this T cell receptor (beta chain) was carried out in a study of radiotherapy plus CTLA-4 blockade in lung cancer. With regard to this clone: The target antigen is unknown.

Focal radiation plus CTLA-4 blockade with ipilimumab was given to patients with chemo-refractory metastatic non-small-cell lung cancer. V was cut by 0 bases and J by 3 bases, with 10 bases left in between. From germline, CDR1 is SGHRS and CDR2 YFSETQ. The CDR3 has 14 amino acids. TCRdb's table, derived via immunoSEQ multiplex PCR, lists solely in-frame clones and lacks some. The profile covers approximately 89,000 clones, with approximately 82% appearing a single time and 13% to 15% taken by the ten largest. General observations from the study: Peripheral blood showed expansion of tumor-derived TCR clones after radiotherapy and ipilimumab.

This chain links TRBV5-1 with TRBJ2-7, with D possibly matching TRBD1 (5 bases). Source: peripheral blood, taken from a patient treated with radiotherapy plus ipilimumab. This receptor was identified in a human donor with non-small cell lung cancer that progressed on radiotherapy plus ipilimumab. CDR3 amino acids: CASSLGQPHYEQYF. The CDR3 nucleotides are TGCGCCAGCAGCTTGGGACAGCCCCACTACGAGCAGTACTTC.